One T cell receptor (beta chain) is described in this entry. In the original processing: For nucleated cells, counts were estimated from reference gene primer amplification. Only in-frame clones appear in the TCRdb table, and some are missing; sequencing was by immunoSEQ multiplex PCR. D and trimming come from the DNA, and the V and J calls and clone size come from that table. The table records about 250,000 clones, over 80% of them present only once. This record belongs to a study of blood T cell repertoires in COVID-19. The CDR3 contains 16 residues. Trimming took 4 bases from V and 0 from J; bases not matched to a gene: 8. Germline V gene sequence: CDR1 SGHDN, CDR2 FVKESK.

The chain recombines TRBV14 with TRBJ1-1, with 7 nucleotides matching TRBD1. Sequencing was performed on peripheral blood. The sequence came from a woman aged 40 to 50 who had recovered from COVID-19. CDR3 sequence (DNA): TGTGCCAGCAGCCTTTTTCAGGGGGTCATGAACACTGAAGCTTTCTTT. It is translated as CASSLFQGVMNTEAFF.